These 23 T cell receptor beta chains share one sample of origin, sequenced in a study of CD8 T cells in Susac syndrome. Reverse transcription of about 0.5 to 1 ug RNA used random hexamers. TCRdb recomputed calls from the immunoSEQ multiplex PCR reads with MiXCR, one row per CDR3 protein. The table records about 430,000 distinct CDR3 sequences, around 85% of them present only once. The material sequenced was CD8+ T cells from PBMCs. These receptors came from a human donor with multiple sclerosis.

This rearrangement joins TRBV5-4 to TRBJ2-7; D possibly uses TRBD1 or TRBD2 (5 bases each). Trimming left V 4 bases short and J 2 bases short, with 19 bases between. CDR1 and CDR2 from the germline V gene are SGHNT and YYREEE (reference sequence). The CDR3 runs 16 residues. CDR3 amino acids: CASSPTPGTTPYEQYF. As DNA, the CDR3 is TGTGCCAGCAGCCCAACCCCCGGGACGACACCCTACGAGCAGTACTTC.

This clonotype occurred a few times. V is TRBV27 and J is TRBJ1-5; D is unresolved. With 6 bases removed from V and 1 base from J, the gap between germline ends came to 7 bases. The germline CDR1 and CDR2 sequences are MNHEY and SMNVEV (reference sequence). The CDR3 length is 13 residues. The CDR3 region has the DNA TGTGCCAGCAGGTTGGGGAGCAATCAGCCCCAGCATTTT. As protein: CASRLGSNQPQHF.

This clonotype was counted between two and nine times. The CDR3 bases are TGCGCCAGCAGCCAGCCGGGACTAGCACCATACGAGCAGTACTTC. It specifies CASSQPGLAPYEQYF. The V and J genes are TRBV4-1 and TRBJ2-7, with TRBD2 matching over 9 bases. J lost 4 bases, V lost 3 bases, and 7 bases had no gene match. The CDR3 sequence is 15 residues long. Germline V lookup: CDR1 MGHRA, CDR2 YSYEKL.

The chain carries TRBV5-1 and TRBJ2-1, with no clear D. This CDR3 comprises 12 residues. V lost 3 bases, J lost 9 bases, and 10 bases lay in between. The germline V gene encodes CDR1 SGHRS and CDR2 YFSETQ. CDR3 region: CASSYNAGEQFF. As DNA, the CDR3 is TGCGCCAGCAGCTACAATGCCGGTGAGCAGTTCTTC.

This clonotype has only one observation. This chain joins TRBV27 and TRBJ2-3; 16 bases map to TRBD2. This CDR3 has 18 amino acids. After removal of 8 bases from V and 0 bases from J, the junction contained 8 bases not matched to a gene. Germline V gene lookup returns CDR1 MNHEY and CDR2 SMNVEV (reference sequence). CDR3 coding DNA: TGTGCCAGCTCCCCCGGGACTAGCGGGAGGGTGAGCACAGATACGCAGTATTTT. Protein sequence: CASSPGTSGRVSTDTQYF.

The chain combines TRBV5-1 with TRBJ2-1, with 8 nucleotides matching TRBD1. CDR1 and CDR2 (germline): SGHRS, YFSETQ. The CDR3 is made up of 16 amino acids. The V and J ends lost 4 bases and 6 bases, in that order; junction bases with no gene match: 12. For the CDR3, the DNA is TGCGCCAGCAGCCTAATAACAGGGGGTCGCGGCAATGAGCAGTTCTTC. It translates to CASSLITGGRGNEQFF.

This clonotype was recorded once. In nucleotides, the CDR3 is TGCGCCAGCAGTGAGCCGCGACAAGGGGCAGGAGTTAACTATGGCTACACCTTC. Its protein is CASSEPRQGAGVNYGYTF. This rearrangement joins TRBV10-2 to TRBJ1-2; D may be TRBD1 (5 bases). The V and J ends lost 2 bases and 1 base respectively, with 20 bases between them. The CDR3 totals 18 residues. Per the germline V gene, CDR1 is WSHSY and CDR2 is SAAADI.

This clonotype was counted between two and nine times. This chain uses TRBV7-9 with TRBJ1-2; D remains unclear. The CDR3 has 13 residues. Germline CDR1 SEHNR, CDR2 FQNEAQ (reference sequence). V was shortened by 6 bases and J by 4 bases, with 12 bases between the two germline ends. The CDR3 DNA follows: TGTGCCAGCAGTTTGGTCGGTGGCTATGGCTACACCTTC. Its translation: CASSLVGGYGYTF.

This chain uses TRBV10-3 with TRBJ2-5, with a possible D match to TRBD1 (6 bases). The CDR3 length is 15 residues. The germline V and J ends were trimmed by 5 bases and 4 bases, with 17 bases remaining between them. Germline CDR1 ENHRY, CDR2 SYGVKD. The CDR3 spells CAISQEDRRGETQYF. DNA of the CDR3: TGTGCCATCAGTCAGGAGGACAGACGGGGAGAGACCCAGTACTTC.

This clonotype was counted between two and nine times. The CDR3 region is CASSLGSLNTEAFF. The CDR3 nucleotides read TGTGCCAGCAGTTTGGGCAGCCTGAACACTGAAGCTTTCTTT. V usage is TRBV27 and J usage is TRBJ1-1, with no clear D. From germline, CDR1 is MNHEY and CDR2 SMNVEV (reference sequence). There are 14 residues in the CDR3. V lost 3 bases and J 0 bases, leaving 8 bases between the germline ends.

J is TRBJ2-7 and V is TRBV3-1; D is unresolved. CDR1 is LGHDT and CDR2 is YNNKEL in the germline V gene (reference sequence). Trimming cost V 0 bases and J 0 bases, with 15 bases left between them. This CDR3 region has 17 residues. CDR3 nucleotide sequence: TGTGCCAGCAGCCAAGAACCGGGCGTGCCGAGCTCCTACGAGCAGTACTTC. Its protein product is CASSQEPGVPSSYEQYF.

This chain links TRBV6-5 with TRBJ2-1; the D gene is possibly TRBD2 (6 bases). Germline-derived CDR1 and CDR2 are MNHEY and SVGAGI. V was clipped by 6 bases and J by 0 bases, with 12 bases between them. The CDR3 is 15 amino acids. The DNA for the CDR3 is TGTGCCAGCAGCCCGGAGGGGAACTCCTACAATGAGCAGTTCTTC. Translated, it gives CASSPEGNSYNEQFF.

J is TRBJ1-1 and V is TRBV20-1; D not resolved. The CDR3 covers 15 residues. V was pared by 2 bases and J by 2 bases, with 15 bases between. The germline V gene encodes CDR1 DFQATT and CDR2 SNEGSKA (reference sequence). CDR3 sequence (DNA): TGCAGTGCTAGACCCGCCGAAGGGTTCAACACTGAAGCTTTCTTT. Its protein is CSARPAEGFNTEAFF.

The chain uses TRBV5-1 and TRBJ2-7; TRBD2 aligns across 8 bases. J lost 4 bases, V lost 2 bases, and 14 bases had no gene match. Germline CDR1 SGHRS, CDR2 YFSETQ. The CDR3 runs to 17 residues. CDR3 amino acids: CASSLLSSGRPGYEQYF. In DNA, the CDR3 is TGCGCCAGCAGCTTACTGTCTAGCGGGCGCCCGGGATACGAGCAGTACTTC.

The J gene is TRBJ2-1, the V gene TRBV5-1; possible D gene TRBD1, 5 bases. Germline loops: CDR1 SGHRS, CDR2 YFSETQ. Trimming shortened V by 2 bases and J by 0 bases, and 15 bases separated the two germline ends. CDR3 length: 17 residues. CDR3 region: CASSFGLGPPSYNEQFF. In DNA form, the CDR3 reads TGCGCCAGCAGCTTTGGGTTGGGGCCCCCCTCCTACAATGAGCAGTTCTTC.

V gene TRBV29-1 combines with J gene TRBJ2-1; 10 bases map to TRBD2. Germline V gene lookup returns CDR1 SQVTM and CDR2 ANQGSEA. The CDR3 is made up of 14 amino acids. V lost 6 bases and J lost 3; bases outside the gene matches: 5. CDR3 in amino acids: CSVGLAEIYNEQFF. The CDR3 DNA is TGCAGCGTCGGACTAGCGGAAATCTACAATGAGCAGTTCTTC.

The chain employs TRBV28 and TRBJ2-5, with 10 nucleotides matching TRBD2. V shed 1 base, J shed 5 bases, and the junction held 4 bases outside the gene matches. The CDR3 is made up of 15 amino acids. In germline, CDR1 is MDHEN, CDR2 SYDVKM. The CDR3 sequence is CASSLSASGSETQYF. The CDR3 coding sequence is TGTGCCAGCAGTTTATCCGCTAGCGGGAGTGAGACCCAGTACTTC.

This chain joins TRBV20-1 and TRBJ2-3; no reliable D call. The CDR3 loop spans 15 amino acids. Trimming cost V 3 bases and J 2 bases, with 15 bases left between them. The germline gives CDR1 DFQATT, CDR2 SNEGSKA (reference sequence). This CDR3 reads CSASTPAEPTDTQYF. In nucleotides, the CDR3 is TGCAGTGCTAGTACTCCAGCAGAGCCCACAGATACGCAGTATTTT.

The rearrangement uses TRBV27 and TRBJ2-7; 8 nucleotides align to TRBD1. V trimming: 6 bases; J trimming: 6 bases; junction bases outside the gene matches: 10. The CDR3 totals 14 residues. Germline V gene data show CDR1 as MNHEY and CDR2 as SMNVEV (reference sequence). CDR3 in DNA: TGTGCCAGCAGCGGACAGGGTATCGTCCTCGAGCAGTACTTC. This encodes CASSGQGIVLEQYF.

This chain uses TRBV2 with TRBJ2-7; 10 bases are shared with TRBD1. CDR3 length: 14 amino acids. The germline V gene encodes CDR1 SNHLY and CDR2 FYNNEI. Losses at the gene ends were 4 bases for V and 5 bases for J; bases not matched to a gene: 5. For the CDR3, the DNA is TGTGCCAGCAGTGCCGGACAGGGGGTCAACGAGCAGTACTTC. Amino acid sequence: CASSAGQGVNEQYF.

The V gene is TRBV11-1, the J gene TRBJ2-1; 9 positions agree with TRBD1. This CDR3 spans 15 amino acids. V shed 4 bases and J 3 bases; nucleotides not matched to a gene: 4. The germline V gene encodes CDR1 SGHAT and CDR2 FQDESV (reference sequence). The CDR3 loop is CASSSRTGDYNEQFF. The CDR3, as DNA: TGTGCCAGCAGCTCCCGGACAGGGGACTACAATGAGCAGTTCTTC.

The chain recombines TRBV12-5 with TRBJ1-5, with a possible D match to TRBD1 (5 bases). CDR3 length equals 19 residues. Trimming cost V 3 bases and J 0 bases, with 21 bases left between them. The V gene's germline CDR1 is LGHNT and CDR2 FRNRAP. The CDR3 coding sequence is TGTGCTAGTGGTTTTTTCCTGGGGGGGGTCCAGGATAGCAATCAGCCCCAGCATTTT. Protein: CASGFFLGGVQDSNQPQHF.

V and J are TRBV5-1 and TRBJ2-7, with 8 bases lining up with TRBD2. Per the germline V gene, CDR1 is SGHRS and CDR2 is YFSETQ. Losses at the gene ends were 3 bases for V and 3 bases for J; bases not matched to a gene: 5. The CDR3 spans 14 residues. The DNA of the CDR3 is TGCGCCAGCAGCTCCCGGGGGGGTGGCTACGAGCAGTACTTC. Translated: CASSSRGGGYEQYF.